This T cell receptor beta chain was sequenced during a study of blood T cells in healthy people across ages. Study-wide points: Roughly linear age-related decline in beta diversity appeared, significant by age approximately 41. Comparison with aged donors showed that long-lived donors had more naive CD4+ cells and higher diversity.

The authors ran a second PCR of 7 to 11 cycles using a sample-barcoded 5' primer and a J-beta primer mix. Using its own MiXCR run on the 5' RACE reads, TCRdb lists one record per CDR3 protein. The table shows around 800,000 distinct CDR3 sequences, with under 80% occurring only once. The sample providers were healthy Caucasian people from Russia, aged roughly 6 to 90. This clonotype was counted at least ten times. What it recognizes is unknown. Germline loops: CDR1 SGHTA, CDR2 FQGNSA. Trimming cost V 1 base and J 4 bases, with 7 bases left between them. The CDR3 spans 13 residues. This rearrangement joins TRBV7-2 to TRBJ1-2; D ambiguous. Input material: blood. The clonotype originates from a man younger than 40 in good health. CDR3 region: CASSLGGFYGYTF. The CDR3 region has the DNA TGTGCCAGCAGCTTAGGCGGGTTCTATGGCTACACCTTC.